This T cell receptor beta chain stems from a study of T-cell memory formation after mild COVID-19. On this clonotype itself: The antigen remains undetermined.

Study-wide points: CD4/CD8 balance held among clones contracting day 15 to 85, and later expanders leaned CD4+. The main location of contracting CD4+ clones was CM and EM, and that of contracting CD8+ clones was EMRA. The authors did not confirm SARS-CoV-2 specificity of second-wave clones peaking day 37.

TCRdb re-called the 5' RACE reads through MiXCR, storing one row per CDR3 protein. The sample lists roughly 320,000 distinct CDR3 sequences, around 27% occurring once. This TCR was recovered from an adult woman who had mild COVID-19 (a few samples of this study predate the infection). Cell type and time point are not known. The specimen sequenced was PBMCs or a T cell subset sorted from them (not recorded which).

The CDR3 sequence: CATSDLTEAFF. DNA for the CDR3: TGTGCCACCAGTGATTTAACCGAAGCTTTCTTT. The chain joins TRBV24-1 to TRBJ1-1; the D is unclear. Trimming removed 1 base from V and 8 bases from J, with 4 bases in between. CDR3 length equals 11 residues. Germline CDR1 is KGHDR and CDR2 is SFDVKD.